A single sample is the source of the 32 T cell receptor beta chains below, sequenced in a study of cytomegalovirus exposure and HLA in healthy donors. Primers: 60 Vbeta forward and 13 Jbeta reverse. The repertoire was sequenced with immunoSEQ multiplex PCR; TCRdb's copy has only in-frame clones and lacks some. This table holds some 150,000 clones, approximately 78% found once. The sample consisted of PBMCs. The source of these receptors is a woman between 50 and 59 years old in good health and CMV-seropositive.

The chain has TRBV23-1 and TRBJ2-1; 9 bases are a match to TRBD2. TRBV23-1 qualifies as an ORF whose function is uncertain. The junction had 23 bases not matched to a gene; V was cut back by 11 bases and J by 6 bases. The CDR3 length is 18 residues. In DNA form, the CDR3 reads TGCGCCCCCAGAACTGTTGCGGGAGGGAGGCCCTGGGTCAATGAGCAGTTCTTC. Translating gives CAPRTVAGGRPWVNEQFF.

The chain has TRBV19 and TRBJ2-3; 7 bases map to TRBD1. The CDR3 runs 14 residues. Germline trimming cut 6 bases from V and 1 base from J; bases unmatched to any gene: 4. Germline CDR1 LNHDA, CDR2 SQIVND (reference sequence). CDR3 DNA: TGTGCCAGTAGGAACAGGGGAGGCACAGATACGCAGTATTTT. The encoded protein is CASRNRGGTDTQYF.

The chain couples TRBV5-1 to TRBJ1-4; 9 bases agree with TRBD1. CDR1 and CDR2 from the germline V gene are SGHRS and YFSETQ. With 2 bases clipped from V and 6 bases from J, the junction kept 2 bases outside the gene matches. This CDR3 comprises 14 residues. CDR3 in DNA: TGCGCCAGCAGCTTTACAGGGGGCTATGAAAAACTGTTTTTT. This encodes CASSFTGGYEKLFF.

The V call is TRBV2, the J call TRBJ1-4, with D possibly matching TRBD1 (5 bases). Germline lookup yields CDR1 SNHLY and CDR2 FYNNEI. The CDR3 runs 17 residues. The V and J ends lost 7 bases and 8 bases respectively, with 26 bases between them. This CDR3 reads CASKGPGPTILGEKLFF. In DNA form, the CDR3 reads TGTGCCAGCAAGGGGCCGGGTCCAACTATCTTGGGGGAAAAACTGTTTTTT.

This clone showed up just a few times. The chain couples TRBV29-1 to TRBJ2-1, with 12 bases lining up with TRBD2. The junction had 13 bases not matched to a gene; V was cut back by 4 bases and J by 15 bases. CDR3 size: 14 residues. CDR1 SQVTM and CDR2 ANQGSEA come from the germline V gene. The CDR3 DNA reads TGCAGCGTTGTAGATAGACTAGCGGGAGAAGATCCGTTCTTC. Protein product: CSVVDRLAGEDPFF.

This clone was detected only a few times. The rearrangement uses TRBV2 and TRBJ1-2, with D maybe TRBD1 (6 bases). The V end was cut by 7 bases, the J end by 2 bases, with 11 bases between. Germline V gene lookup returns CDR1 SNHLY and CDR2 FYNNEI. The CDR3 is 13 residues long. The CDR3 loop reads CASIGGGNYGYTF. CDR3 sequence (DNA): TGTGCCAGCATAGGGGGGGGGAACTATGGCTACACCTTC.

This chain uses TRBV27 with TRBJ2-2, with no clear D. Germline V gene data show CDR1 as MNHEY and CDR2 as SMNVEV (reference sequence). Trimming left V 2 bases short and J 1 base short, with 8 bases between. The CDR3 loop spans 15 amino acids. CDR3 bases: TGTGCCAGCAGTTTAAGCCTAGGGAACACCGGGGAGCTGTTTTTT. It translates to CASSLSLGNTGELFF.

The CDR3 reads CASSMLAGVLDTQYF. The CDR3 DNA reads as TGTGCCAGCAGCATGCTAGCGGGAGTTTTGGACACGCAGTATTTT. The genes are TRBV11-1 and TRBJ2-3; 10 positions match TRBD2. CDR3 length: 15 amino acids. Trimming took 5 bases from V and 9 from J; bases not matched to a gene: 11. The germline CDR1 and CDR2 sequences are SGHAT and FQDESV (reference sequence).

V is TRBV5-1 and J is TRBJ2-7; 8 bases are a match to TRBD1. The CDR3 sequence is 17 residues long. Germline V gene lookup returns CDR1 SGHRS and CDR2 YFSETQ. V trimming: 1 base; J trimming: 0 bases; junction bases outside the gene matches: 9. This CDR3 reads CASSLRVGTGSSYEQYF. DNA for the CDR3: TGCGCCAGCAGCTTGAGGGTGGGGACAGGTAGCTCCTACGAGCAGTACTTC.

This clone was seen a handful of times. This chain uses TRBV5-1 with TRBJ1-4, with TRBD1 matching over 7 bases. Per germline, CDR1 SGHRS and CDR2 YFSETQ. This CDR3 contains 15 residues. Trimming at V came to 4 bases and at J to 7 bases, leaving 10 bases not matched to a gene. In nucleotides, the CDR3 is TGCGCCAGCAGCAAGAAGGAGGGGGCTGGTGAAAAACTGTTTTTT. Its protein is CASSKKEGAGEKLFF.

This clone was seen a few times. In the same sample, other DNA sequences code for this CDR3. V is TRBV11-2 and J is TRBJ2-5, with D possibly TRBD2 on 7 matching bases. Trimming pared 3 bases from V and 4 bases from J, leaving 12 bases between. Germline V CDR1 and CDR2: SGHAT, FQNNGV. CDR3 length: 14 residues. CDR3 nucleotides: TGTGCCAGCAGCTTGGGGGGGCCGCGAGAGACCCAGTACTTC. Its protein is CASSLGGPRETQYF.

The gene calls are TRBV28 and TRBJ1-4; TRBD1 is a possible D gene (5 bases). In germline, CDR1 is MDHEN, CDR2 SYDVKM. This CDR3 spans 16 amino acids. The ends were cut back, 8 bases at V and 8 bases at J, with 24 bases in the middle. In nucleotides, the CDR3 is TGTGCCAGCTCCTCAACGGGGGACGATTTTTTCGAAAAACTGTTTTTT. Its protein product is CASSSTGDDFFEKLFF.

As for this clone: The junction does not match germline at one end; this may be a read error. This sequence joins TRBV19 and TRBJ2-7; 11 nucleotides match TRBD1. Germline V gene sequence: CDR1 LNHDA, CDR2 SQIVND (reference sequence). The CDR3 extends over 16 amino acids. The CDR3 sequence: CASSMTRTGGYYEQHF. CDR3 coding DNA: TGTGCCAGTAGTATGACCCGGACAGGGGGCTACTACGAGCAGCACTTC.

This chain links TRBV29-1 with TRBJ1-1; possibly TRBD1 for D (6 bases). The CDR3 contains 16 residues. V lost 5 bases to trimming and J lost 1 base, with 20 bases between them. Germline values: CDR1 SQVTM, CDR2 ANQGSEA. The CDR3 region is CSVRGRGTPGNTEAFF. The CDR3 DNA sequence: TGCAGCGTTAGAGGCAGGGGCACCCCCGGGAACACTGAAGCTTTCTTT.

The V gene is TRBV2, the J gene TRBJ2-2; D perhaps matches TRBD2 (6 bases). Per germline, CDR1 SNHLY and CDR2 FYNNEI. Trimming pared 8 bases from V and 5 bases from J, leaving 15 bases between. The CDR3 has 14 amino acids. Here the CDR3 DNA reads TGTGCCAGCCTTCAGTGGAGGGATACCGGGGAGCTGTTTTTT. Translating it yields CASLQWRDTGELFF.

V and J are TRBV5-1 and TRBJ2-7, with D perhaps TRBD2 (6 bases). V lost 4 bases to trimming and J lost 2 bases, with 19 bases between them. The germline gives CDR1 SGHRS, CDR2 YFSETQ. The CDR3 runs to 16 residues. The DNA of the CDR3 is TGCGCCAGCAGCCCCTCTGGGGGAGGAACGGCCTACGAGCAGTACTTC. Its protein product is CASSPSGGGTAYEQYF.

On this clone: The same CDR3 can be traced to other DNA sequences in this sample. This chain joins TRBV7-9 and TRBJ2-1, with 8 bases fitting TRBD1. The germline CDR1 and CDR2 sequences are SEHNR and FQNEAQ (reference sequence). Unmatched junction bases numbered 8, after V lost 6 bases and J lost 4 bases. The CDR3 totals 15 residues. This CDR3 is CASSSDRGAYNEQFF. As DNA, the CDR3 is TGTGCCAGCAGTTCAGACAGGGGAGCGTACAATGAGCAGTTCTTC.

This clone has only one observation. The V call is TRBV28, the J call TRBJ2-3; D is undetermined. The CDR3 runs to 14 residues. Germline CDR1 reads MDHEN; CDR2 reads SYDVKM. V was cut by 3 bases and J by 2 bases, with 9 bases left in between. CDR3 nucleotides: TGTGCCAGCAGTTTTTGGGCTCTCACAGATACGCAGTATTTT. It codes for CASSFWALTDTQYF.

This clone showed up just once. The rearrangement uses TRBV9 and TRBJ1-2; D is unresolved. The CDR3 is 15 residues long. V lost 3 bases and J lost 7, with 19 bases in between. CDR1 and CDR2 (germline): SGDLS, YYNGEE. The CDR3 DNA reads as TGTGCCAGCAGCGCGGCAGGAGGGCGCGCCCGTGGCTACACCTTC. It is translated as CASSAAGGRARGYTF.

This chain joins TRBV7-8 and TRBJ2-1; D not certain. CDR1 is SGHVS, CDR2 FQNEAQ, per germline. The CDR3 extends over 14 amino acids. Trimming removed 1 base from V and 4 bases from J, with 8 bases in between. The CDR3 DNA reads TGTGCCAGCAGCTTAGGAGCCGGGTACAATGAGCAGTTCTTC. Translating it yields CASSLGAGYNEQFF.

V and J are TRBV13 and TRBJ1-5, with D perhaps matching TRBD1 (5 bases). CDR1 and CDR2 from the germline V gene are PRHDT and FYEKMQ (reference sequence). Trimming pared 1 base from V and 1 base from J, leaving 5 bases between. The length of the CDR3 is 14 residues. The CDR3 DNA follows: TGTGCCAGCAGCTTAGCAGGGAGCAATCAGCCCCAGCATTTT. This sequence encodes CASSLAGSNQPQHF.

V gene TRBV9 combines with J gene TRBJ2-2; TRBD2 agrees at 7 bases. Trimming cost V 2 bases and J 3 bases; bases outside gene matches: 7. Per the germline V gene, CDR1 is SGDLS and CDR2 is YYNGEE. CDR3 length equals 16 residues. The CDR3 reads CASSVGGVLYTGELFF. CDR3 sequence (DNA): TGTGCCAGCAGCGTTGGGGGGGTCCTATACACCGGGGAGCTGTTTTTT.

This sequence joins TRBV7-9 and TRBJ2-7; tentative D call: TRBD2 (6 bases). There are 15 residues in the CDR3. CDR1 SEHNR and CDR2 FQNEAQ come from the germline V gene (reference sequence). V lost 5 bases, J lost 4 bases, and 18 bases lay in between. CDR3 amino acids: CASSARVGTYYEQYF. CDR3 sequence (DNA): TGTGCCAGCAGCGCCCGAGTGGGGACTTATTACGAGCAGTACTTC.

The chain is built from TRBV5-1 and TRBJ1-4; 8 nucleotides match TRBD1. This CDR3 is built from 13 residues. Trimming took 3 bases from V and 7 from J; bases not matched to a gene: 2. Germline assignment: CDR1 SGHRS and CDR2 YFSETQ. The CDR3 DNA is TGCGCCAGCAGCTCTCAGGGGGCTGAAAAACTGTTTTTT. Translated: CASSSQGAEKLFF.

This clone was seen just once. This chain joins TRBV6-4 and TRBJ2-7; 7 bases agree with TRBD1. The CDR3 sequence is 14 residues long. The germline CDR1 and CDR2 sequences are MRHNA and SNTAGT. With V trimmed by 4 bases and J by 6 bases, 9 bases remained unmatched. This CDR3 reads CASSAGVGGGEQYF. CDR3 coding DNA: TGTGCCAGCAGTGCCGGGGTAGGGGGCGGCGAGCAGTACTTC.

The chain's CDR3 is CASSIKGTAGEKLFF. In nucleotides, the CDR3 is TGTGCCAGTAGTATAAAGGGGACAGCCGGAGAAAAACTGTTTTTT. The V call is TRBV19, the J call TRBJ1-4, with TRBD1 matching 7 bases. The V and J ends lost 2 bases and 8 bases, in that order; junction bases with no gene match: 8. The CDR3 has 15 amino acids. CDR1 is LNHDA and CDR2 is SQIVND in the germline V gene (reference sequence). The full variable domain, completed using reference TRBV19 and TRBJ1-4, is DGGITQSPKYLFRKEGQNVTLSCEQNLNHDAMYWYRQDPGQGLRLIYYSQIVNDFQKGDIAEGYSVSREKKESFPLTVTSAQKNPTAFYLCASSIKGTAGEKLFFGSGTQLSVL.

The CDR3 coding sequence is TGTGCCAGCAGTGGACAGGGAGGGAACACTGAAGCTTTCTTT. Translation gives CASSGQGGNTEAFF. This chain uses TRBV2 with TRBJ1-1; TRBD1 matches 7 bases. The V gene's germline CDR1 is SNHLY and CDR2 FYNNEI. J was trimmed by 1 base and V by 4 bases; bases with no gene match: 3. CDR3 length equals 14 residues. Looking up the rest from reference TRBV2 and TRBJ1-1 gives the full variable domain: EPEVTQTPSHQVTQMGQEVILRCVPISNHLYFYWYRQILGQKVEFLVSFYNNEISEKSEIFDDQFSVERPDGSNFTLKIRSTKLEDSAMYFCASSGQGGNTEAFFGQGTRLTVV.

V and J are TRBV30 and TRBJ2-3; 11 bases agree with TRBD2. J was trimmed by 5 bases and V by 4 bases; bases with no gene match: 2. The CDR3 spans 13 residues. Germline-derived CDR1 and CDR2 are GTSNPN and SVGIG (reference sequence). DNA of the CDR3: TGTGCCTGGACGCTAGCGGGAGGAGATACGCAGTATTTT. Translated, it gives CAWTLAGGDTQYF. Full variable domain (rest looked up from reference TRBV30 and TRBJ2-3): SQTIHQWPATLVQPVGSPLSLECTVEGTSNPNLYWYRQAAGRGLQLLFYSVGIGQISSEVPQNLSASRPQDRQFILSSKKLLLSDSGFYLCAWTLAGGDTQYFGPGTRLTVL.

The V call is TRBV27, the J call TRBJ1-1, with D perhaps matching TRBD1 (6 bases). This CDR3 has 13 amino acids. Germline loops: CDR1 MNHEY, CDR2 SMNVEV (reference sequence). V gave up 6 bases and J gave up 1 base, with 9 bases separating them. The CDR3 sequence: CASRLQGNTEAFF. CDR3 DNA sequence: TGTGCCAGCAGATTACAGGGGAACACTGAAGCTTTCTTT.

The chain links TRBV29-1 to TRBJ2-1; 7 bases line up with TRBD1. Germline trimming cut 5 bases from V and 7 bases from J; bases unmatched to any gene: 11. This CDR3 has 14 amino acids. Germline V gene data show CDR1 as SQVTM and CDR2 as ANQGSEA. CDR3 nucleotide sequence: TGCAGCGTTCAGGGGACAGCCGCGAGGAATGAGCAGTTCTTC. It codes for CSVQGTAARNEQFF.

The chain links TRBV29-1 to TRBJ2-7; 11 bases line up with TRBD1. Germline CDR1 and CDR2: SQVTM and ANQGSEA. Losses at the gene ends were 6 bases for V and 1 base for J; bases not matched to a gene: 5. The CDR3 covers 14 residues. In DNA, the CDR3 is TGCAGCGTATCCGGGACAGGGGGATCCTACGAGCAGTACTTC. Amino acid sequence: CSVSGTGGSYEQYF.

V gene TRBV4-3 combines with J gene TRBJ2-2; D not certain. Germline lookup yields CDR1 LGHNA and CDR2 YSLEER. This CDR3 comprises 16 residues. Trimming took off 0 bases at V and 3 bases at J, with 11 bases between the two ends. The CDR3 reads CASSQEVGSDTGELFF. In DNA form, the CDR3 reads TGCGCCAGCAGCCAAGAAGTGGGCTCGGACACCGGGGAGCTGTTTTTT.